What follows are 29 T cell receptor beta chains derived from one specimen sequenced in a study of control samples from healthy donors and cancer patients. Repertoires were generated with immunoSEQ multiplex PCR, while TCRdb's copy carries only in-frame clones and drops some. The sample comprises about 120,000 clones, approximately 88% of which are singletons, and approximately 3.2% rests with the top ten. Sample: blood. Every receptor here comes from a man aged 35 to 55 in good health.

V usage is TRBV7-3 and J usage is TRBJ2-6; 9 nucleotides align to TRBD1. This CDR3 spans 17 amino acids. V trimming: 5 bases; J trimming: 0 bases; junction bases outside the gene matches: 5. The germline V gene has CDR1 SGHTA and CDR2 FQGTGA. The CDR3 region has the DNA TGTGCCAGCAGCACCGGGACAGGGCACTCTGGGGCCAACGTCCTGACTTTC. Encoded protein: CASSTGTGHSGANVLTF.

V usage is TRBV7-6 and J usage is TRBJ2-5; D may correspond to TRBD1 or TRBD2 (5 bases each). The CDR3 has 15 residues. V was shortened by 1 base and J by 0 bases, with 9 bases between the two germline ends. Germline V gene data show CDR1 as SGHVS and CDR2 as FNYEAQ. Here the CDR3 DNA reads TGTGCCAGCAGCTTAGGAGGGGCCAACCAAGAGACCCAGTACTTC. It codes for CASSLGGANQETQYF.

The chain joins TRBV25-1 to TRBJ1-6; no firm D call. Germline V gene lookup returns CDR1 MGHDK and CDR2 SYGVNS. V lost 2 bases to trimming and J lost 3 bases, with 11 bases between them. The CDR3 covers 16 residues. The CDR3 DNA is TGTGCCAGCAGTGAAGGCAAGGGTTTCTATAATTCACCCCTCCACTTT. Translation: CASSEGKGFYNSPLHF. Based on the CDR3 plus reference TRBV25-1 and TRBJ1-6, the full variable domain is EADIYQTPRYLVIGTGKKITLECSQTMGHDKMYWYQQDPGMELHLIHYSYGVNSTEKGDLSSESTVSRIRTEHFPLTLESARPSHTSQYLCASSEGKGFYNSPLHFGNGTRLTVT.

This chain connects TRBV9 to TRBJ1-6, with a tentative D call TRBD1 (6 bases). CDR3 length: 13 amino acids. V was shortened by 7 bases and J by 9 bases, with 14 bases between the two germline ends. Germline values: CDR1 SGDLS, CDR2 YYNGEE. The CDR3 sequence is CASGEIGGSPLHF. CDR3 DNA sequence: TGTGCCAGCGGGGAGATAGGGGGTTCACCCCTCCACTTT.

This rearrangement joins TRBV6-5 to TRBJ1-1; 7 nucleotides align to TRBD1. CDR1 is MNHEY and CDR2 is SVGAGI in the germline V gene. The CDR3 is made up of 13 amino acids. V trimming: 4 bases; J trimming: 6 bases; junction bases outside the gene matches: 5. CDR3 bases: TGTGCCAGCAGTTTGACAGGGAGCGCTGAAGCTTTCTTT. Amino acid sequence: CASSLTGSAEAFF.

The V call is TRBV11-3, the J call TRBJ1-1, with D unclear. This CDR3 comprises 12 residues. V was trimmed by 8 bases and J by 3 bases, leaving 10 bases between them. Germline CDR1 and CDR2: SGHNT and YENEEA. The CDR3 sequence: CASRSHYTEAFF. The CDR3 region has the DNA TGTGCCAGCCGAAGCCACTACACTGAAGCTTTCTTT.

This clone was found once. The chain couples TRBV12-3 or TRBV12-4 to TRBJ1-1; TRBD1 is a possible D gene (5 bases). The CDR3 runs to 13 residues. Trimming shortened V by 10 bases and J by 1 base, and 13 bases separated the two germline ends. CDR3 coding DNA: TGTGCCACCAAGGGCGGGGGGAACACTGAAGCTTTCTTT. This encodes CATKGGGNTEAFF.

The genes are TRBV19 and TRBJ2-3; D may match TRBD1 or TRBD2 (5 bases each). The CDR3 contains 16 residues. V was trimmed by 6 bases and J by 4 bases, leaving 20 bases between them. CDR1 and CDR2 from the germline V gene are LNHDA and SQIVND (reference sequence). CDR3 region: CASSNRPGRAADTQYF. The CDR3 DNA sequence: TGTGCCAGTAGCAACAGACCGGGACGGGCGGCAGATACGCAGTATTTT.

This chain joins TRBV9 and TRBJ2-3; D call uncertain. Trimming removed 2 bases at V and 2 bases at J, with 6 bases between. The CDR3 is made up of 13 amino acids. CDR1 is SGDLS and CDR2 is YYNGEE in the germline V gene. CDR3 in amino acids: CASSVGVTDTQYF. CDR3 nucleotide sequence: TGTGCCAGCAGCGTTGGCGTCACAGATACGCAGTATTTT.

The table lists this clone with a few counts. V is TRBV10-3 and J is TRBJ1-5; D gene unclear. The CDR3 runs to 17 residues. The V and J ends lost 2 bases and 1 base respectively, with 15 bases between them. Germline CDR1 reads ENHRY; CDR2 reads SYGVKD. The CDR3 here is CAISEGQGIGSNQPQHF. CDR3 coding DNA: TGTGCCATCAGTGAGGGGCAAGGGATTGGAAGCAATCAGCCCCAGCATTTT.

The chain recombines TRBV3-1 (or the pseudogene TRBV3-2) with TRBJ1-3; D gene uncertain. The germline gives CDR1 LGHDT, CDR2 YNNKEL (reference sequence). This CDR3 is 12 amino acids long. Trimming shortened V by 2 bases and J by 7 bases, and 6 bases separated the two germline ends. The CDR3 here is CASSQTPNTIYF. DNA for the CDR3: TGTGCCAGCAGCCAAACCCCGAACACCATATATTTT.

The CDR3, as DNA: TGTGCCTGGAGGAAAGGACAGGGGGTTAAAAGCTCTGGAAACACCATATATTTT. Its translation: CAWRKGQGVKSSGNTIYF. The chain has TRBV30 and TRBJ1-3; 10 bases match TRBD1. CDR3 length equals 18 residues. The junction had 11 bases not matched to a gene; V was cut back by 3 bases and J by 0 bases. The germline V gene has CDR1 GTSNPN and CDR2 SVGIG (reference sequence).

This clone was counted once. The chain is built from TRBV15 and TRBJ1-6; TRBD1 matches at 9 bases. The trim removed 4 bases at V and 10 bases at J, leaving 5 bases unmatched. Per the germline V gene, CDR1 is LNHNV and CDR2 is YYDKDF (reference sequence). The CDR3 loop spans 14 amino acids. The CDR3 bases are TGTGCCACCAGCACCGACAGGGGGAGCTCACCCCTCCACTTT. It translates to CATSTDRGSSPLHF.

This chain uses TRBV27 with TRBJ2-2; D gene uncertain. This CDR3 has 16 amino acids. Germline V lookup: CDR1 MNHEY, CDR2 SMNVEV (reference sequence). Trimming removed 3 bases at V and 4 bases at J, with 15 bases between. The CDR3 region is CASSLNRRQVTGELFF. Written as DNA, the CDR3 is TGTGCCAGCAGTTTGAACCGGCGCCAAGTCACCGGGGAGCTGTTTTTT.

This chain links TRBV18 with TRBJ1-2; D is possibly TRBD1 (5 bases). Germline values: CDR1 KGHSH, CDR2 LQKENI. The V end lost 4 bases, the J end lost 4 bases, and 7 bases lay between the germline ends. There are 12 residues in the CDR3. CDR3 protein: CASSQGLYGYTF. The CDR3 DNA is TGTGCCAGCTCACAGGGGCTCTATGGCTACACCTTC. The full variable domain, rest sourced from reference TRBV18 and TRBJ1-2, is NAGVMQNPRHLVRRRGQEARLRCSPMKGHSHVYWYRQLPEEGLKFMVYLQKENIIDESGMPKERFSAEFPKEGPSILRIQQVVRGDSAAYFCASSQGLYGYTFGSGTRLTVV.

The genes are TRBV3-1 (or the pseudogene TRBV3-2) and TRBJ2-7, with 7 bases aligning to TRBD2. V gave up 0 bases and J gave up 7 bases; unmatched junction bases: 9. The CDR3 sequence is 15 residues long. In germline, CDR1 is LGHDT, CDR2 YNNKEL (reference sequence). CDR3: CASSQDLTPGGEQYF. CDR3 DNA: TGTGCCAGCAGCCAAGATTTGACCCCCGGGGGGGAGCAGTACTTC.

This clone occurred a few times. The chain links TRBV19 to TRBJ2-3; 10 nucleotides align to TRBD1. Germline trimming cut 5 bases from V and 4 bases from J; bases unmatched to any gene: 6. There are 15 residues in the CDR3. The V gene's germline CDR1 is LNHDA and CDR2 SQIVND (reference sequence). CDR3 loop: CASSRGQGSSDTQYF. CDR3 DNA sequence: TGTGCCAGTAGTCGGGGACAGGGGAGCTCAGATACGCAGTATTTT. The full variable domain, with the rest looked up from reference TRBV19 and TRBJ2-3, is DGGITQSPKYLFRKEGQNVTLSCEQNLNHDAMYWYRQDPGQGLRLIYYSQIVNDFQKGDIAEGYSVSREKKESFPLTVTSAQKNPTAFYLCASSRGQGSSDTQYFGPGTRLTVL.

CDR3 sequence reads: CAISEITGAGNTIYF. CDR3 DNA: TGTGCCATCAGTGAGATTACAGGAGCTGGAAACACCATATATTTT. V is TRBV10-3 and J is TRBJ1-3, with D maybe TRBD1 (5 bases). CDR1 is ENHRY and CDR2 is SYGVKD in the germline V gene. V dropped 2 bases and J dropped 2 bases, with 10 bases sitting between them. The CDR3 consists of 15 residues.

The V call is TRBV30, the J call TRBJ2-1; D gene uncertain. The CDR3 contains 14 residues. CDR1 and CDR2 from the germline V gene are GTSNPN and SVGIG (reference sequence). Trimming took 3 bases from V and 2 from J, leaving 11 bases between them. The CDR3 region has the DNA TGTGCCTGGAGCTCCGACTTGGCCTACAATGAGCAGTTCTTC. Protein: CAWSSDLAYNEQFF.

The chain employs TRBV6-5 and TRBJ1-1; D gene ambiguous. CDR3 length: 12 residues. The V gene's germline CDR1 is MNHEY and CDR2 SVGAGI. The V end lost 8 bases, the J end lost 11 bases, and 18 bases lay between the germline ends. The CDR3 protein is CASSKFGGEAFF. CDR3 sequence (DNA): TGTGCCAGCTCGAAATTTGGAGGAGAGGCTTTCTTT.

The rearrangement joins TRBV5-1 to TRBJ2-1; D perhaps matches TRBD1 (5 bases). The V gene lost 2 bases and the J gene lost 5 bases, with 14 bases spanning the gap. This CDR3 region has 15 residues. CDR1 and CDR2 (germline): SGHRS, YFSETQ. CDR3 DNA: TGCGCCAGCAGCTTAACACAGGCGATCCACAATGAGCAGTTCTTC. It is translated as CASSLTQAIHNEQFF.

V gene TRBV10-2 combines with J gene TRBJ1-6, with 8 nucleotides matching TRBD1. This CDR3 is built from 14 residues. The germline CDR1 and CDR2 sequences are WSHSY and SAAADI. Trimming took 5 bases from V and 12 from J; bases not matched to a gene: 9. In DNA form, the CDR3 reads TGCGCCAGCAGTCAACCTCTGGGGACAGGACCCCTCCACTTT. Residues: CASSQPLGTGPLHF.

The chain joins TRBV9 to TRBJ1-2; D call uncertain. With 0 bases removed from V and 2 bases from J, the gap between germline ends came to 11 bases. The CDR3 length is 15 residues. Germline CDR1 is SGDLS and CDR2 is YYNGEE. CDR3 nucleotides: TGTGCCAGCAGCGTAGGAGAAGGTGGGAACTATGGCTACACCTTC. It specifies CASSVGEGGNYGYTF.

J is TRBJ1-5 and V is TRBV10-2; no reliable D call. The CDR3 covers 13 residues. Trimming removed 2 bases at V and 6 bases at J, with 8 bases between. Germline values: CDR1 WSHSY, CDR2 SAAADI. The CDR3 loop reads CASSEGGGQPQHF. The DNA for the CDR3 is TGCGCCAGCAGTGAGGGTGGAGGTCAGCCCCAGCATTTT.

CDR3 DNA sequence: TGTGCCAGCAGTTACGGTTGGGGGACCAGCACAGATACGCAGTATTTT. This codes for CASSYGWGTSTDTQYF. J is TRBJ2-3 and V is TRBV6-5; possibly TRBD1 or TRBD2 for D (5 bases each). This CDR3 has 16 residues. From germline, CDR1 is MNHEY and CDR2 SVGAGI. Trimming took 2 bases from V and 0 from J, leaving 12 bases between them.

The rearrangement uses TRBV10-3 and TRBJ1-5; TRBD1 matches at 7 bases. CDR3 length: 15 amino acids. V was clipped by 4 bases and J by 3 bases; unmatched bases: 6. The germline gives CDR1 ENHRY, CDR2 SYGVKD. CDR3 coding DNA: TGTGCCATCAGTGTAGGGGGCCGGGACAATCAGCCCCAGCATTTT. This sequence encodes CAISVGGRDNQPQHF.

This chain uses TRBV9 with TRBJ2-7; 8 bases map to TRBD1. The length of the CDR3 is 15 residues. The germline V gene encodes CDR1 SGDLS and CDR2 YYNGEE. The V segment lost 4 bases and the J segment 4 bases; nucleotides outside the gene matches: 10. The CDR3 DNA follows: TGTGCCAGCAGCCCCTTGGGACAGGTACAGTACGAGCAGTACTTC. This translates into CASSPLGQVQYEQYF.

The rearrangement uses TRBV7-2 and TRBJ1-5; the D is unclear. Trimming removed 4 bases from V and 6 bases from J, with 13 bases in between. Germline CDR1 SGHTA, CDR2 FQGNSA. This CDR3 is built from 14 residues. The CDR3 here is CASSSLSLGQPQHF. CDR3 DNA: TGTGCCAGCAGCTCCCTCAGTCTAGGTCAGCCCCAGCATTTT.

The genes are TRBV10-2 and TRBJ1-3; D is uncertain. CDR1 is WSHSY and CDR2 is SAAADI in the germline V gene. CDR3 length: 13 amino acids. Trimming pared 3 bases from V and 2 bases from J, leaving 5 bases between. CDR3 residues: CASSDSAGNTIYF. CDR3 DNA sequence: TGCGCCAGCAGTGACAGCGCTGGAAACACCATATATTTT.